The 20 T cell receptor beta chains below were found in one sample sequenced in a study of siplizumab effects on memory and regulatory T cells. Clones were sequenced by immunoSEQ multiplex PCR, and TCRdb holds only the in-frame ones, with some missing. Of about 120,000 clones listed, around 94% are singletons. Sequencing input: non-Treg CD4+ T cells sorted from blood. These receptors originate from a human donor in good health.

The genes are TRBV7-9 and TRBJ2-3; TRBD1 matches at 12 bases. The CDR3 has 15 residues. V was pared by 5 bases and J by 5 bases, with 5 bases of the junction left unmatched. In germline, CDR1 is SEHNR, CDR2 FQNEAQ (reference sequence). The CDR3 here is CASSMGQGAGDTQYF. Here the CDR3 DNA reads TGTGCCAGCAGCATGGGACAGGGGGCGGGAGATACGCAGTATTTT.

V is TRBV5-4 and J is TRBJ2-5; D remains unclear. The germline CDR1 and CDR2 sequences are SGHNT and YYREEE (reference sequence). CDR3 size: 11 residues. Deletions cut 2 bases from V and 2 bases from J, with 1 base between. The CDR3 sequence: CASSLQETQYF. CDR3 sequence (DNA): TGTGCCAGCAGCTTACAAGAGACCCAGTACTTC.

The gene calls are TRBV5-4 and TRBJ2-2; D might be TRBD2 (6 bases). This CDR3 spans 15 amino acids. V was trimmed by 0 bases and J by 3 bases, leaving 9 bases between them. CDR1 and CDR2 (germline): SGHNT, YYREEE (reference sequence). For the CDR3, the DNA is TGTGCCAGCAGCTTGGCGTTAGCGGACACCGGGGAGCTGTTTTTT. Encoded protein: CASSLALADTGELFF.

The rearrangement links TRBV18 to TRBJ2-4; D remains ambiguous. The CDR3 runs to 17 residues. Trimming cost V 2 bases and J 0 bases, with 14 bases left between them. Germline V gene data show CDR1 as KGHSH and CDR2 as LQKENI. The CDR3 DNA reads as TGTGCCAGCTCACCAATTGACGGCACCCAAGCCAAAAACATTCAGTACTTC. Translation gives CASSPIDGTQAKNIQYF. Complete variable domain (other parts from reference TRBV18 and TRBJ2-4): NAGVMQNPRHLVRRRGQEARLRCSPMKGHSHVYWYRQLPEEGLKFMVYLQKENIIDESGMPKERFSAEFPKEGPSILRIQQVVRGDSAAYFCASSPIDGTQAKNIQYFGAGTRLSVL.

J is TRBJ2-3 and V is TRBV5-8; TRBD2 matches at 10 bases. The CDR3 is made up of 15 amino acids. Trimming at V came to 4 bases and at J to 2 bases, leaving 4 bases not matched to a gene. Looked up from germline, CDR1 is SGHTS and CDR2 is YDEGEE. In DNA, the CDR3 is TGTGCCAGCAGCAGACTAGCGGGCCTCACAGATACGCAGTATTTT. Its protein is CASSRLAGLTDTQYF.

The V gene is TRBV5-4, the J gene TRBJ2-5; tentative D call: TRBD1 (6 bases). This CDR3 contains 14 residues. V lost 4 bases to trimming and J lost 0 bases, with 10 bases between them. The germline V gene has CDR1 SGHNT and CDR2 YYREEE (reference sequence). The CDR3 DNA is TGTGCCAGCAGCGCCGGGACACACCAAGAGACCCAGTACTTC. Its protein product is CASSAGTHQETQYF. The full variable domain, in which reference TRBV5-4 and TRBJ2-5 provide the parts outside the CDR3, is ETGVTQSPTHLIKTRGQQVTLRCSSQSGHNTVSWYQQALGQGPQFIFQYYREEENGRGNFPPRFSGLQFPNYSSELNVNALELDDSALYLCASSAGTHQETQYFGPGTRLLVL.

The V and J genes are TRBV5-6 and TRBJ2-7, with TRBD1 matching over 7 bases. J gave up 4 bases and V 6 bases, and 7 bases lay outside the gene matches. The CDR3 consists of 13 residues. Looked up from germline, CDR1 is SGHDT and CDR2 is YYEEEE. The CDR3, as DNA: TGTGCCAGCATCAAGATACAGGGGTACGAGCAGTACTTC. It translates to CASIKIQGYEQYF.

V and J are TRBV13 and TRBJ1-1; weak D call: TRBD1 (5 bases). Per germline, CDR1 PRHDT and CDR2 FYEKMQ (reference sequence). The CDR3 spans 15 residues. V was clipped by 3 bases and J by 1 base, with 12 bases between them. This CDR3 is CASSFRVVTNTEAFF. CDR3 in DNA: TGTGCCAGCAGCTTCAGGGTTGTGACGAACACTGAAGCTTTCTTT.

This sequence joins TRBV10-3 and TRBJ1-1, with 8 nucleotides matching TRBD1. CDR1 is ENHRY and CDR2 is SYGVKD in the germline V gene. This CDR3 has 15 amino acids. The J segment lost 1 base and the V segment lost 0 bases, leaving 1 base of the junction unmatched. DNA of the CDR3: TGTGCCATCAGTGAGTCTGACAGGGGGAACACTGAAGCTTTCTTT. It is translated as CAISESDRGNTEAFF.

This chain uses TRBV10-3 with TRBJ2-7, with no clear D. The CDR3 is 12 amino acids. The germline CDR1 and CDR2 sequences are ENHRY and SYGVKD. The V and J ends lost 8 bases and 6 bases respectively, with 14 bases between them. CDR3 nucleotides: TGTGCCATCGGCTCAACCCCGGGCGAGCAGTACTTC. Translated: CAIGSTPGEQYF.

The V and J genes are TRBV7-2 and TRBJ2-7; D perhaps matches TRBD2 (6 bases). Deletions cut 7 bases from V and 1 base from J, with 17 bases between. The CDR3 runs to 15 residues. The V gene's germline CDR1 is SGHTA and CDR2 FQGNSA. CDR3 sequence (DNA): TGTGCCAGCACCCAAGTGGGAGGACCGTCCTACGAGCAGTACTTC. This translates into CASTQVGGPSYEQYF.

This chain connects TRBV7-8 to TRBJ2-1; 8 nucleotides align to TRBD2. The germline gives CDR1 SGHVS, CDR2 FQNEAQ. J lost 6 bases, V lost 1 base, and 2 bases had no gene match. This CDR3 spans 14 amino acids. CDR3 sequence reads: CASSLVSGVNEQFF. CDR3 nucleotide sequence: TGTGCCAGCAGCTTAGTTAGCGGGGTCAATGAGCAGTTCTTC.

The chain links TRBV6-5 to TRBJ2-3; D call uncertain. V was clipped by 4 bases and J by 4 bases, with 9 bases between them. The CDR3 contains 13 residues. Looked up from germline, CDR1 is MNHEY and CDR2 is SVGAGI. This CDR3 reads CASSSLLADTQYF. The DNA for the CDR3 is TGTGCCAGCAGTTCCCTCCTCGCAGATACGCAGTATTTT.

The CDR3 DNA sequence: TGTGCCAGCAGCTCGGGGGAGGGGCGGAACGAGCAGTACTTC. This translates into CASSSGEGRNEQYF. This rearrangement joins TRBV7-2 to TRBJ2-7, with 7 positions matching TRBD2. Germline-derived CDR1 and CDR2 are SGHTA and FQGNSA. V was pared by 4 bases and J by 5 bases, with 8 bases of the junction left unmatched. This CDR3 is built from 14 residues.

CDR3 sequence: CASRTSGGTDTQYF. The CDR3 DNA follows: TGTGCCTCCCGGACTAGCGGGGGGACAGATACGCAGTATTTT. The genes are TRBV13 and TRBJ2-3; 14 positions match TRBD2. The CDR3 loop spans 14 amino acids. Trimming took 11 bases from V and 3 from J; bases not matched to a gene: 4. The germline CDR1 and CDR2 sequences are PRHDT and FYEKMQ (reference sequence).

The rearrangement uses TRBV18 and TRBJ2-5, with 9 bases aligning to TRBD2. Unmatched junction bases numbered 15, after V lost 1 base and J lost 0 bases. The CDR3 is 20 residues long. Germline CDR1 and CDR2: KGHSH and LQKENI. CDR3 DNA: TGTGCCAGCTCACCACATAGTCCGTTTTTAGCGGGGGTGTACCAAGAGACCCAGTACTTC. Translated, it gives CASSPHSPFLAGVYQETQYF.

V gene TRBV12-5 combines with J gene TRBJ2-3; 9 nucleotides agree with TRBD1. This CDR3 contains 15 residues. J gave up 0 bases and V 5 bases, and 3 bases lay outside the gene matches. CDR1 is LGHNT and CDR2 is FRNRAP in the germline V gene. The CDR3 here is CASGPGQGSTDTQYF. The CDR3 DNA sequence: TGTGCTAGTGGTCCCGGACAGGGGAGCACAGATACGCAGTATTTT.

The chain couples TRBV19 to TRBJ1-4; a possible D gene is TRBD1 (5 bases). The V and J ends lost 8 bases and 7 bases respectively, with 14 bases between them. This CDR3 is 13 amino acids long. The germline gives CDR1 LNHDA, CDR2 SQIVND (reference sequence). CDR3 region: CASESGPGEKLFF. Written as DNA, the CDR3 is TGTGCCAGTGAATCGGGGCCGGGTGAAAAACTGTTTTTT.

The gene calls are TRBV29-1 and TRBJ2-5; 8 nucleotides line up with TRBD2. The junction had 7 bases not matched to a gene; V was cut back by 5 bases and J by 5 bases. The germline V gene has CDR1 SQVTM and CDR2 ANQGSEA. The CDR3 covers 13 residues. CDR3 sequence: CSVSRGGGETQYF. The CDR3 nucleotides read TGCAGCGTTTCGCGGGGCGGGGGGGAGACCCAGTACTTC.

Written as DNA, the CDR3 is TGTGCCAGCAGCGTCGGGGGCCGGCCGCCAAGCACAGATACGCAGTATTTT. As protein: CASSVGGRPPSTDTQYF. The chain combines TRBV5-4 with TRBJ2-3; D may be TRBD1 or TRBD2 (6 bases each). V lost 4 bases to trimming and J lost 0 bases, with 18 bases between them. The germline V gene has CDR1 SGHNT and CDR2 YYREEE (reference sequence). The CDR3 runs to 17 residues.